These T cell receptor beta chains were read from a single sample in a study of shared clonotypes between healthy human individuals. Repertoires were generated with immunoSEQ multiplex PCR, while TCRdb's copy carries only in-frame clones and drops some. This sample carries 1,500,000 or so clones, approximately 98.5% of them seen once, and the ten largest clones take 0.36%. Source material: naive CD4+ T cells sorted from blood. These receptors came from a man aged 25-40 years in good health. Both conserved end residues are part of each CDR3. The D gene is left open where the match is weak. Only part of the rows carry a size: once, few, many, or a class if the clone is expanded.

j_call d_call clone_size v_call cdr3_aa cdr3_nt
TRBJ2-6 . . TRBV5-8 CASSRLSARGTSGANVLTF TGTGCCAGCAGCAGATTATCGGCCAGGGGTACATCTGGGGCCAACGTCCTGACTTTC
TRBJ2-6 TRBD2 . TRBV28 CASSPLQGLAGGGANVLTF TGTGCCAGCAGTCCGCTGCAGGGACTAGCGGGAGGTGGGGCCAACGTCCTGACTTTC
TRBJ1-1 . . TRBV15 CATSRARGGSGFGYTEAFF TGTGCCACCAGCAGAGCCCGGGGGGGATCAGGGTTCGGTTACACTGAAGCTTTCTTT
TRBJ2-7 TRBD2 once TRBV7-9 CASSPPPASGRYEQYF TGTGCCAGCAGCCCCCCGCCGGCTAGCGGGAGATACGAGCAGTACTTC
TRBJ1-2 TRBD1 . TRBV28 CASSESATDRADGYTF TGTGCCAGCAGTGAATCCGCCACGGACAGGGCAGATGGCTACACCTTC
TRBJ1-1 TRBD1 . TRBV18 CASSPLGEGARTEAFF TGTGCCAGCTCACCACTTGGGGAGGGGGCAAGGACTGAAGCTTTCTTT
TRBJ2-7 TRBD2 . TRBV11-1 CASSSSGTTWGQYF TGTGCCAGCAGCTCTAGCGGGACAACGTGGGGGCAGTACTTC
TRBJ2-7 TRBD1 . TRBV2 CASRRTPGQAYYEQYF TGTGCCAGCAGGCGAACCCCGGGACAGGCGTACTACGAGCAGTACTTC
TRBJ2-6 TRBD1 . TRBV19 CASRHRGVSGANVLTF TGTGCCAGTAGGCACAGGGGAGTCTCTGGGGCCAACGTCCTGACTTTC
TRBJ2-7 TRBD1 . TRBV11-3 CASSYPGTGSYEQYF TGTGCCAGCAGCTACCCCGGGACAGGGAGCTACGAGCAGTACTTC